The sequence of this T cell receptor (beta chain) was determined in a study of a mutant IDH1 vaccine in newly diagnosed glioma. Whole-study context: The study started vaccination 4-6 weeks after radiotherapy alone, or with temozolomide cycles.

The V gene's germline CDR1 is GTSNPN and CDR2 SVGIG (reference sequence). The CDR3 runs to 16 residues. J was trimmed by 3 bases and V by 2 bases; bases with no gene match: 11. Libraries were prepared by immunoSEQ multiplex PCR; TCRdb keeps only in-frame clonotypes and omits some of them. This table holds about 32,000 clones, 81% found once. Time point: week 35, safety follow-up. Topical imiquimod was applied with each vaccine dose, which held 300 ug of mutant IDH1 20-mer peptide. A remark on this clone: Its specificity is not known.

The chain carries TRBV30 and TRBJ1-2; the match to TRBD1 covers 8 bases. The TCR originated in a man aged 25 to 40 with glioma. Material: PBMCs, obtained from a glioma patient whose treatment included an IDH1 peptide vaccine. CDR3 region: CAWSPTARGPDYGYTF. CDR3 sequence (DNA): TGTGCCTGGAGTCCCACCGCCAGGGGGCCAGACTATGGCTACACCTTC.